Here is one TCR beta chain with its context. Its matching antigen is unknown. The sample belongs to a study of T cells in Graves' hyperthyroidism and ophthalmopathy. General study findings and limits: A 13 V-J model separated ophthalmopathy from stable hyperthyroidism.

Each diagnosis was grounded in clinical symptoms, serum thyroxine and TRAb, thyroid ultrasound, and orbital computed tomography. CDR1 is KGHDR and CDR2 is SFDVKD in the germline V gene. Losses at the gene ends were 2 bases for V and 5 bases for J; bases not matched to a gene: 2. CDR3 length equals 14 residues. The source material, RNA transcripts, was used to amplify TCR beta CDR3 regions. The HTBI set primed first-round TCR CDR3 RT-PCR. TCRdb fed the multiplex PCR reads into MiXCR, producing one record per CDR3 protein. In the table there are 600,000 to 700,000 distinct CDR3 sequences, 45% of which are singletons.

The TCR comes from an adult man with Graves' disease, either hyperthyroidism or ophthalmopathy (not recorded which). The chain joins TRBV24-1 to TRBJ1-2; 9 positions match TRBD1. Sequencing was carried out using peripheral blood or thyroid tissue (not recorded which). The CDR3 DNA reads as TGTGCCACCAGTGATTCCGGGACAGGGTATGGCTACACCTTC. It encodes CATSDSGTGYGYTF.